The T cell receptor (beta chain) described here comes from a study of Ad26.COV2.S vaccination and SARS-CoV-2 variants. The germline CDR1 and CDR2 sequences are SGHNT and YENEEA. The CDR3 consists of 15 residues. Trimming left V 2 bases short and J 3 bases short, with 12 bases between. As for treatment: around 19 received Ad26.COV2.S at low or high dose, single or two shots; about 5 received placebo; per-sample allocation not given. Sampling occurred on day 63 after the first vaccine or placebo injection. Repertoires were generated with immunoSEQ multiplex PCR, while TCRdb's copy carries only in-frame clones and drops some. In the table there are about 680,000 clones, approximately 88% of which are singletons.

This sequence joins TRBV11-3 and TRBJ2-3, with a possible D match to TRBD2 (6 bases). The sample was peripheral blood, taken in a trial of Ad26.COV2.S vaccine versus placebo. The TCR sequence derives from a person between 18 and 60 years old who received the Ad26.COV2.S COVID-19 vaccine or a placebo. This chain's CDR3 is CASSLTGVETDTQYF. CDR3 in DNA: TGTGCCAGCAGCTTAACGGGGGTTGAGACAGATACGCAGTATTTT.